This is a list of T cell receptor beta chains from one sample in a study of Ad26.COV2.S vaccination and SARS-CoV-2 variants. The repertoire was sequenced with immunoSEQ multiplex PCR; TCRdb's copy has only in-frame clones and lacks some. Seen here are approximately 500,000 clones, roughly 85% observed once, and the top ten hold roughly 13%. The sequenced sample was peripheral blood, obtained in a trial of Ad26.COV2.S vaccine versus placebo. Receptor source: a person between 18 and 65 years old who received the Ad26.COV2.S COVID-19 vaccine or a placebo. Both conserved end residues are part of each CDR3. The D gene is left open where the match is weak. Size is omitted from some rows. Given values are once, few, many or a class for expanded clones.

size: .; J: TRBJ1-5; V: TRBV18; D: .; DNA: TGTGCCAGCTCACCACTAGAGGACCGGGCAGGCAATCAGCCCCAGCATTTT; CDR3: CASSPLEDRAGNQPQHF
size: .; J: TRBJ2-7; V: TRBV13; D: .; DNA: TGTGCCAGCAGCCCCACCTACGAGCAGTACTTC; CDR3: CASSPTYEQYF
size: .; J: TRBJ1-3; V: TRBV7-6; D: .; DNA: TGTGCCAGCAGCTTAGGTCCGGGACTCTCATCTGGAAACACCATATATTTT; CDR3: CASSLGPGLSSGNTIYF
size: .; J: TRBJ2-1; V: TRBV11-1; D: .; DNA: TGTGCCAGCAGCTTAACGGCAAGCTCCTACAATGAGCAGTTCTTC; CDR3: CASSLTASSYNEQFF
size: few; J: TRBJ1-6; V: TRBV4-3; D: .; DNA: TGCGCCAGCAGCCAACGGAGGGTGGATAATTCACCCCTCCACTTT; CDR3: CASSQRRVDNSPLHF
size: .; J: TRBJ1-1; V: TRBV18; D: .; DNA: TGTGCCAGCTCACCAGTCGAGAACACTGAAGCTTTCTTT; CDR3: CASSPVENTEAFF
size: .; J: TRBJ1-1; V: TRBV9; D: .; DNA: TGTGCCAGCAGCGTAGGGGGCCGCGCTGAAGCTTTCTTT; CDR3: CASSVGGRAEAFF
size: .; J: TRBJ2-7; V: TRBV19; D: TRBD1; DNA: TGTGCCAGTAGTATTGGACAGGGGGCCTACGAGCAGTACTTC; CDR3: CASSIGQGAYEQYF
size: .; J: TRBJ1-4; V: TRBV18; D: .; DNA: TGTGCCAGCTCACCAGAAGTGGGTGAAAAACTGTTTTTT; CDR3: CASSPEVGEKLFF
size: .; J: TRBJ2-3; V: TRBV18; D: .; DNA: TGTGCCAGCTCACCCCGGGACCGGGGCCAGGGTACGCAGTATTTT; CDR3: CASSPRDRGQGTQYF
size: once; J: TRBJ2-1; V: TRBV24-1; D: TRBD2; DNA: TGTGCCACCAGTGACGTTAGCGGGAGGAGCGCTGGTGAGCAGTTCTTC; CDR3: CATSDVSGRSAGEQFF
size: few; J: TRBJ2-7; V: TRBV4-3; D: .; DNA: TGCGCCAGCAGCCAAGTGGGGGTCCCCTCCTACGAGCAGTACTTC; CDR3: CASSQVGVPSYEQYF